The next 32 T cell receptor beta chains were all read from a single sample in a study of cytomegalovirus exposure and HLA in healthy donors. Amplification used 60 Vbeta primers and 13 Jbeta primers. Assay: immunoSEQ multiplex PCR; the TCRdb copy retains only in-frame clones and omits some. There are 150,000 to 200,000 clones in the sample; 70% to 80% occur only once, and roughly 10% lies in the top ten. The sample taken for sequencing was PBMCs. The origin of the receptors is a man between 18 and 35 years old in good health and CMV-seropositive.

This chain uses TRBV9 with TRBJ2-1; D might be TRBD2 (6 bases). Trimming cost V 0 bases and J 8 bases, with 12 bases left between them. Looked up from germline, CDR1 is SGDLS and CDR2 is YYNGEE. The CDR3 is made up of 14 amino acids. CDR3 in amino acids: CASSVVGGFHEQFF. CDR3 sequence (DNA): TGTGCCAGCAGCGTAGTGGGGGGTTTCCATGAGCAGTTCTTC.

V gene TRBV6-5 combines with J gene TRBJ2-5, with D possibly being TRBD2 (6 bases). V was pared by 7 bases and J by 11 bases, with 26 bases between. CDR1 is MNHEY and CDR2 is SVGAGI in the germline V gene. The CDR3 loop spans 15 amino acids. The CDR3 is CASTPPGAGRVEQYF. CDR3 nucleotide sequence: TGTGCCAGCACTCCCCCGGGTGCGGGAAGGGTGGAGCAGTACTTC.

CDR3 region: CASSSLVGGLGTQYF. The DNA for the CDR3 is TGTGCCAGCAGCTCCTTAGTGGGGGGGCTCGGTACGCAGTATTTT. The rearrangement uses TRBV5-4 and TRBJ2-3; D may be TRBD2 (7 bases). Germline V gene sequence: CDR1 SGHNT, CDR2 YYREEE (reference sequence). The CDR3 totals 15 residues. V was pared by 3 bases and J by 8 bases, with 19 bases between.

This chain links TRBV5-1 with TRBJ1-1; no clear D. In germline, CDR1 is SGHRS, CDR2 YFSETQ. Trimming shortened V by 0 bases and J by 4 bases, and 10 bases separated the two germline ends. The CDR3 contains 14 residues. The CDR3 nucleotides are TGCGCCAGCAGCTTGGCCCTGAGGAGCACTGAAGCTTTCTTT. As protein: CASSLALRSTEAFF.

The chain employs TRBV2 and TRBJ1-1; D not resolved. This CDR3 has 11 amino acids. The V and J ends lost 8 bases and 8 bases respectively, with 12 bases between them. Germline CDR1 reads SNHLY; CDR2 reads FYNNEI. The CDR3 is CASWRAGEAFF. The CDR3 DNA is TGTGCCAGCTGGAGGGCGGGGGAAGCTTTCTTT.

The J gene is TRBJ1-4, the V gene TRBV7-9, with 7 bases matching TRBD1. The CDR3 contains 16 residues. CDR1 is SEHNR and CDR2 is FQNEAQ in the germline V gene (reference sequence). J lost 4 bases, V lost 5 bases, and 10 bases had no gene match. The CDR3: CASSRIRDRDNEKLFF. DNA for the CDR3: TGTGCCAGCAGCCGAATCCGGGACAGAGATAATGAAAAACTGTTTTTT.

As to this clone: The same CDR3 arises from other DNA sequences in this sample as well. J is TRBJ1-5 and V is TRBV27; D not certain. This CDR3 is built from 15 residues. V lost 3 bases, J lost 1 base, and 10 bases lay in between. Per the germline V gene, CDR1 is MNHEY and CDR2 is SMNVEV (reference sequence). CDR3 DNA: TGTGCCAGCAGTTTGGCGGGATTAAGCAATCAGCCCCAGCATTTT. Its protein is CASSLAGLSNQPQHF.

The chain links TRBV28 to TRBJ1-1; 9 nucleotides line up with TRBD1. The CDR3 has 17 residues. The germline V gene has CDR1 MDHEN and CDR2 SYDVKM. Unmatched junction bases numbered 5, after V lost 0 bases and J lost 0 bases. CDR3 coding DNA: TGTGCCAGCAGTTTATGGAGGGACAGGGATTTGAACACTGAAGCTTTCTTT. Protein product: CASSLWRDRDLNTEAFF.

The chain joins TRBV5-8 to TRBJ1-1; 7 positions agree with TRBD1. The V segment lost 1 base and the J segment 1 base; nucleotides outside the gene matches: 7. Germline V gene data show CDR1 as SGHTS and CDR2 as YDEGEE. This CDR3 is built from 16 residues. The CDR3 sequence is CASSLYGGQTNTEAFF. The CDR3 region has the DNA TGTGCCAGCAGCTTGTACGGGGGACAGACGAACACTGAAGCTTTCTTT.

The chain couples TRBV10-2 to TRBJ2-5; possible D gene TRBD1, 6 bases. CDR1 WSHSY and CDR2 SAAADI come from the germline V gene. The V gene lost 3 bases and the J gene lost 4 bases, with 9 bases spanning the gap. This CDR3 contains 13 residues. This CDR3 is CASSDGRGETQYF. The CDR3 bases are TGCGCCAGCAGTGACGGCAGGGGAGAGACCCAGTACTTC.

The chain joins TRBV7-6 to TRBJ2-1; D possibly corresponds to TRBD2 (6 bases). Between the trimmed V and J ends, which lost 5 bases and 0 bases, there was a span of 20 bases. There are 18 residues in the CDR3. CDR1 SGHVS and CDR2 FNYEAQ come from the germline V gene. CDR3 residues: CASSGRGSGSSSYNEQFF. The DNA of the CDR3 is TGTGCCAGCAGCGGAAGAGGTAGCGGTTCGAGCTCCTACAATGAGCAGTTCTTC. Supplemented by reference TRBV7-6 and TRBJ2-1, the full variable domain reads GAGVSQSPRYKVTKRGQDVALRCDPISGHVSLYWYRQALGQGPEFLTYFNYEAQQDKSGLPNDRFSAERPEGSISTLTIQRTEQRDSAMYRCASSGRGSGSSSYNEQFFGPGTRLTVL.

This chain connects TRBV29-1 to TRBJ2-3, with 8 bases that match TRBD1. The germline V gene encodes CDR1 SQVTM and CDR2 ANQGSEA. With 4 bases clipped from V and 4 bases from J, the junction kept 10 bases outside the gene matches. This CDR3 has 15 residues. This chain's CDR3 is CSVASDRDWADTQYF. The CDR3, as DNA: TGCAGCGTTGCGTCGGACAGGGATTGGGCAGATACGCAGTATTTT.

V is TRBV4-1 and J is TRBJ1-5, with a possible D match to TRBD1 (5 bases). The CDR3 loop spans 13 amino acids. The V gene's germline CDR1 is MGHRA and CDR2 YSYEKL. The ends were cut back, 2 bases at V and 5 bases at J, with 7 bases in the middle. This CDR3 reads CASSQWTYQPQHF. In DNA form, the CDR3 reads TGCGCCAGCAGCCAATGGACATATCAGCCCCAGCATTTT.

This clone was picked up one time. The chain combines TRBV7-4 with TRBJ1-1, with 7 bases lining up with TRBD1. The CDR3 has 13 amino acids. Trimming took 2 bases from V and 7 from J; bases not matched to a gene: 4. Germline CDR1 and CDR2: SGHVT and SQSDAQ. This chain's CDR3 is CASSLSNRGEAFF. CDR3 DNA: TGTGCCAGCAGCTTAAGCAACAGGGGTGAAGCTTTCTTT.

This clone was picked up one time. The chain carries TRBV19 and TRBJ2-7, with a possible D match to TRBD1 (6 bases). Trimming took 2 bases from V and 1 from J, leaving 12 bases between them. In germline, CDR1 is LNHDA, CDR2 SQIVND (reference sequence). This CDR3 spans 15 amino acids. The CDR3 bases are TGTGCCAGTAGTATAATGACAGGAGCGTCCTACGAGCAGTACTTC. It yields the protein CASSIMTGASYEQYF. Combining the CDR3 with reference TRBV19 and TRBJ2-7 gives the whole variable domain DGGITQSPKYLFRKEGQNVTLSCEQNLNHDAMYWYRQDPGQGLRLIYYSQIVNDFQKGDIAEGYSVSREKKESFPLTVTSAQKNPTAFYLCASSIMTGASYEQYFGPGTRLTVT.

In the case of this clone: The sample holds other DNA sequences that translate to the same CDR3. The chain carries TRBV27 and TRBJ2-1; weak D call: TRBD1 (5 bases). The V and J ends lost 2 bases and 7 bases respectively, with 6 bases between them. Per germline, CDR1 MNHEY and CDR2 SMNVEV (reference sequence). The CDR3 is 12 residues long. CDR3 region: CASSLRGNEQFF. DNA of the CDR3: TGTGCCAGCAGTTTAAGGGGAAATGAGCAGTTCTTC.

CDR3 bases: TGTGCCAGCAGGCCTACCGGGACAGGGACTGAAGCTTTCTTT. The encoded protein is CASRPTGTGTEAFF. The chain is built from TRBV5-4 and TRBJ1-1, with TRBD1 matching over 9 bases. The CDR3 consists of 14 residues. Germline-derived CDR1 and CDR2 are SGHNT and YYREEE (reference sequence). J gave up 5 bases and V 5 bases, and 7 bases lay outside the gene matches.

This clone turned up a few times. V gene TRBV5-4 combines with J gene TRBJ2-7; 8 bases are shared with TRBD2. CDR3 length equals 15 residues. V shed 3 bases and J 5 bases; nucleotides not matched to a gene: 10. Per germline, CDR1 SGHNT and CDR2 YYREEE (reference sequence). The chain's CDR3 is CASSWSGTSKDEQYF. CDR3 nucleotides: TGTGCCAGCAGCTGGTCCGGGACTAGTAAGGACGAGCAGTACTTC.

This clone was picked up a small number of times. V usage is TRBV29-1 and J usage is TRBJ2-1; weak D call: TRBD1 (6 bases). From germline, CDR1 is SQVTM and CDR2 ANQGSEA. The length of the CDR3 is 14 residues. The V end was cut by 1 base, the J end by 10 bases, with 17 bases between. The CDR3 sequence: CSVEGFDRMGEQFF. The CDR3, as DNA: TGCAGCGTTGAAGGTTTCGACAGGATGGGCGAGCAGTTCTTC.

This chain links TRBV6-1 with TRBJ2-4; D is unresolved. Per germline, CDR1 MNHNS and CDR2 SASEGT. The CDR3 covers 15 residues. Trimming took 1 base from V and 0 from J, leaving 7 bases between them. CDR3 nucleotide sequence: TGTGCCAGCAGTGAAGGTCCGCGAGCCAAAAACATTCAGTACTTC. This encodes CASSEGPRAKNIQYF.

The chain links TRBV10-1 to TRBJ1-1, with 10 bases that match TRBD1. Germline V gene sequence: CDR1 WNHNN, CDR2 SYGVQD (reference sequence). The CDR3 contains 14 residues. The V segment lost 5 bases and the J segment 5 bases; nucleotides outside the gene matches: 5. In DNA, the CDR3 is TGCGCCAGCAGTCGAGGACAGGGGGAGACTGAAGCTTTCTTT. Amino acids: CASSRGQGETEAFF.

V gene TRBV18 combines with J gene TRBJ1-4; perhaps TRBD1 as D (5 bases). V lost 4 bases and J 8 bases, leaving 14 bases between the germline ends. The CDR3 covers 14 residues. The germline V gene encodes CDR1 KGHSH and CDR2 LQKENI. The CDR3 DNA follows: TGTGCCAGCTCACGGGGCCAGGCTGGGGAAAAACTGTTTTTT. Protein sequence: CASSRGQAGEKLFF.

The J gene is TRBJ2-5, the V gene TRBV13; 8 nucleotides agree with TRBD1. The germline CDR1 and CDR2 sequences are PRHDT and FYEKMQ (reference sequence). The CDR3 spans 15 residues. J lost 5 bases, V lost 4 bases, and 9 bases had no gene match. The CDR3 sequence: CASSSRGQELETQYF. CDR3 sequence (DNA): TGTGCCAGCAGCTCCAGGGGGCAGGAGCTTGAGACCCAGTACTTC.

The V and J genes are TRBV6-5 and TRBJ2-7; 9 bases match TRBD2. The J segment lost 3 bases and the V segment lost 4 bases, leaving 7 bases of the junction unmatched. Looked up from germline, CDR1 is MNHEY and CDR2 is SVGAGI. CDR3 length: 15 amino acids. Written as DNA, the CDR3 is TGTGCCAGCAGTTCGAGGCTAGCGGGGTTCTACGAGCAGTACTTC. This translates into CASSSRLAGFYEQYF.

The CDR3 region has the DNA TGTGCCAGCAGCTTCAGGGGCGCTGACTATGGCTACACCTTC. Encoded protein: CASSFRGADYGYTF. The V and J genes are TRBV5-4 and TRBJ1-2; TRBD1 is a possible D gene (6 bases). The V end was cut by 2 bases, the J end by 3 bases, with 11 bases between. Germline CDR1 is SGHNT and CDR2 is YYREEE (reference sequence). The CDR3 consists of 14 residues.

Details on this clone: This CDR3 fails to terminate in the conserved phenylalanine or tryptophan, so it likely reflects a read error. V gene TRBV6-1 combines with J gene TRBJ1-6, with D hard to call. The CDR3 covers 15 residues. The germline CDR1 and CDR2 sequences are MNHNS and SASEGT. V was trimmed by 0 bases and J by 10 bases, leaving 13 bases between them. The CDR3 DNA reads TGTGCCAGCAGTGAAGCGTTAGGGAGAAACTCACCCCTCCACCTT. Translating gives CASSEALGRNSPLHL.

The chain links TRBV27 to TRBJ2-7; 7 nucleotides agree with TRBD2. The germline V gene has CDR1 MNHEY and CDR2 SMNVEV (reference sequence). Trimming took 6 bases from V and 3 from J; bases not matched to a gene: 17. The CDR3 spans 17 residues. The CDR3 sequence is CASSKKIGVGGDYEQYF. CDR3 sequence (DNA): TGTGCCAGCAGCAAAAAAATCGGGGTGGGGGGGGACTACGAGCAGTACTTC.

The chain is built from TRBV11-2 and TRBJ2-1; possibly TRBD2 for D (6 bases). V lost 8 bases, J lost 7 bases, and 9 bases lay in between. Germline assignment: CDR1 SGHAT and CDR2 FQNNGV. CDR3 length: 11 residues. The CDR3 reads CASPSVNEQFF. CDR3 DNA sequence: TGTGCCAGCCCTAGCGTGAATGAGCAGTTCTTC. Looking up the rest from reference TRBV11-2 and TRBJ2-1 gives the full variable domain: EAGVAQSPRYKIIEKRQSVAFWCNPISGHATLYWYQQILGQGPKLLIQFQNNGVVDDSQLPKDRFSAERLKGVDSTLKIQPAKLEDSAVYLCASPSVNEQFFGPGTRLTVL.

This clone was counted between two and nine times. The chain employs TRBV27 and TRBJ2-7, with D perhaps TRBD2 (6 bases). Trimming removed 3 bases from V and 1 base from J, with 7 bases in between. The CDR3 spans 13 residues. CDR1 is MNHEY and CDR2 is SMNVEV in the germline V gene (reference sequence). The CDR3 DNA follows: TGTGCCAGCAGTTTGGGGACTTCCTACGAGCAGTACTTC. Its translation: CASSLGTSYEQYF.

The gene calls are TRBV6-5 and TRBJ1-2; D remains ambiguous. The ends were cut back, 0 bases at V and 2 bases at J, with 10 bases in the middle. The CDR3 covers 15 residues. Germline V lookup: CDR1 MNHEY, CDR2 SVGAGI. CDR3: CASSYSLQLNYGYTF. Here the CDR3 DNA reads TGTGCCAGCAGTTACTCCCTACAGCTAAACTATGGCTACACCTTC.

The rearrangement joins TRBV30 to TRBJ2-1; tentatively, D is TRBD1 (6 bases). This CDR3 region has 12 residues. V dropped 1 base and J dropped 9 bases, with 10 bases sitting between them. Germline V gene sequence: CDR1 GTSNPN, CDR2 SVGIG (reference sequence). CDR3 protein: CAWSANRAEQFF. The DNA for the CDR3 is TGTGCCTGGAGTGCCAACAGGGCTGAGCAGTTCTTC.

J is TRBJ1-1 and V is TRBV19; D is unresolved. The CDR3 contains 13 residues. In germline, CDR1 is LNHDA, CDR2 SQIVND (reference sequence). V dropped 5 bases and J dropped 3 bases, with 10 bases sitting between them. In DNA, the CDR3 is TGTGCCAGTAGTGTTACGGGATACACTGAAGCTTTCTTT. Translation: CASSVTGYTEAFF.